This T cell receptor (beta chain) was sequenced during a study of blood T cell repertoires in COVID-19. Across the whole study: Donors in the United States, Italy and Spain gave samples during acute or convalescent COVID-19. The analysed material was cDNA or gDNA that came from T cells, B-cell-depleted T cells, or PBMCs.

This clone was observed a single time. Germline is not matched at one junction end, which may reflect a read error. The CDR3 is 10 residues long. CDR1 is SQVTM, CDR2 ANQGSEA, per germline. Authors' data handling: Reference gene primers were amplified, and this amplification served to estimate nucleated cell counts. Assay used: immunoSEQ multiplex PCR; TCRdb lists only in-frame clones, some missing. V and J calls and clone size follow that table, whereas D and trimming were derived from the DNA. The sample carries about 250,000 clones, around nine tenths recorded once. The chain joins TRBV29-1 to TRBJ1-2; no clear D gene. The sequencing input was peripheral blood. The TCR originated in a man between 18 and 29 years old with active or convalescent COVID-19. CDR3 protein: CSVEDQRQSF. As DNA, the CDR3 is TGCAGCGTTGAAGATCAACGCCAGTCTTTC.